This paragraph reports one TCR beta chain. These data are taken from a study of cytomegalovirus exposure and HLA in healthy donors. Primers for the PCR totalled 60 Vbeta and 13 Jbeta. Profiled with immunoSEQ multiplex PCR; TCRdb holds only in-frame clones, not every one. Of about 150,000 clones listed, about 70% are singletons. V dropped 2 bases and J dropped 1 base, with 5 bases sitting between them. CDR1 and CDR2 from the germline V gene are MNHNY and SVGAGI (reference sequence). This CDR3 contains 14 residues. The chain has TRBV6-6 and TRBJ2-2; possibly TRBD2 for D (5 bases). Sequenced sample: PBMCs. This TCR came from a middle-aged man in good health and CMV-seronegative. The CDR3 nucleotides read TGTGCCAGCAGTTACGGGAGGAACACCGGGGAGCTGTTTTTT. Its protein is CASSYGRNTGELFF.